These 27 T cell receptor beta chains originate from one sample sequenced in a study of T cells after yellow fever vaccination (dated by TCRdb to between 2019 and 2020). Libraries came from 5' RACE. TCRdb names Illumina HiSeq 2500 as the instrument used. TCRdb ran its own pipeline on the public reads, namely fastp trimming at Q25 and MiXCR clone calling, and kept in-frame beta chains. Rows are unified per CDR3 protein, each entry keeping the most common DNA and genes. The sample records about 240,000 distinct CDR3 sequences, 6.9% of which are singletons. The top ten clones comprise roughly 0.93% of the sample. The treatment or condition label for this specimen denotes: live attenuated yellow fever vaccine strain. The sequencing used CD4+ T cells sorted from PBMCs, collected 15 days after the yellow fever booster vaccination. The receptors stem from a man aged 25 to 45 who received the YFV17D yellow fever vaccine.

The sample holds a few counts of this clonotype. V is TRBV27 and J is TRBJ1-4; TRBD1 might be the D (6 bases). Germline V gene sequence: CDR1 MNHEY, CDR2 SMNVEV (reference sequence). The ends were cut back, 7 bases at V and 5 bases at J, with 14 bases in the middle. There are 14 residues in the CDR3. The CDR3: CASKGTQGNEKLFF. CDR3 DNA sequence: TGTGCCAGCAAAGGTACCCAGGGGAATGAAAAACTGTTTTTT.

This clonotype was detected many times. The rearrangement uses TRBV5-1 and TRBJ2-3, with 10 bases lining up with TRBD1. Germline loops: CDR1 SGHRS, CDR2 YFSETQ. Trimming at V came to 3 bases and at J to 3 bases, leaving 13 bases not matched to a gene. This CDR3 is 18 amino acids long. The CDR3 loop is CASSWPNRQGARTDTQYF. The CDR3 region has the DNA TGCGCCAGCAGCTGGCCAAACCGACAGGGGGCCAGGACAGATACGCAGTATTTT.

This clonotype was counted many times. The chain combines TRBV6-6 with TRBJ1-4; D gene ambiguous. Trimming shortened V by 7 bases and J by 7 bases, and 10 bases separated the two germline ends. Germline loops: CDR1 MNHNY, CDR2 SVGAGI (reference sequence). This CDR3 region has 12 residues. Here the CDR3 DNA reads TGTGCCAGCAACCCGCCCGGTGAAAAACTGTTTTTT. Encoded protein: CASNPPGEKLFF.

The sample holds many counts of this clonotype. V gene TRBV5-1 combines with J gene TRBJ2-2; possible D gene TRBD2, 6 bases. The V gene's germline CDR1 is SGHRS and CDR2 YFSETQ. Between the trimmed V and J ends, which lost 1 base and 2 bases, there was a span of 18 bases. The CDR3 is 18 amino acids. CDR3 nucleotide sequence: TGCGCCAGCAGCTTGTTCGGGGGAGCGGACCGTAACACCGGGGAGCTGTTTTTT. It translates to CASSLFGGADRNTGELFF.

The CDR3 region has the DNA TGCAGCGTTGGGTCCCACGGAGGGGCAGGGGAGCAGTACTTC. As protein: CSVGSHGGAGEQYF. The gene calls are TRBV29-1 and TRBJ2-7; TRBD2 might be the D (6 bases). Trimming stripped 4 bases from V and 7 bases from J, with 20 bases between. Germline V gene lookup returns CDR1 SQVTM and CDR2 ANQGSEA. The CDR3 spans 14 residues.

This clonotype was detected many times. V usage is TRBV20-1 and J usage is TRBJ1-1; 11 bases fit TRBD1. Germline V lookup: CDR1 DFQATT, CDR2 SNEGSKA (reference sequence). The CDR3 consists of 13 residues. CDR3 coding DNA: TGCGGGCCGGGACAGGGGGTAAACACTGAAGCTTTCTTT. Translation gives CGPGQGVNTEAFF.

In its sample, this clonotype was seen a few times. The chain joins TRBV7-2 to TRBJ1-3, with D possibly being TRBD1 (6 bases). CDR1 and CDR2 (germline): SGHTA, FQGNSA. This CDR3 has 15 residues. Deletions cut 5 bases from V and 0 bases from J, with 11 bases between. This CDR3 is CASSPGQSSGNTIYF. The CDR3 nucleotides read TGTGCCAGCAGCCCCGGACAGAGCTCTGGAAACACCATATATTTT.

This clonotype has only one observation. The chain uses TRBV19 and TRBJ2-1, with 10 nucleotides matching TRBD2. The length of the CDR3 is 16 residues. The germline V gene has CDR1 LNHDA and CDR2 SQIVND (reference sequence). After removal of 5 bases from V and 7 bases from J, the junction contained 11 bases not matched to a gene. The CDR3 sequence is CASSPGGKREGNEQFF. DNA of the CDR3: TGTGCCAGTAGTCCCGGGGGGAAGCGGGAGGGAAATGAGCAGTTCTTC.

Remarks on this clonotype: A much larger clone is a single base away; this may be a read error. This chain joins TRBV12-3 or TRBV12-4 and TRBJ2-2; 9 bases are shared with TRBD2. The CDR3 loop spans 15 amino acids. For the CDR3, the DNA is TGTGCCAGCAGTTTAGGTAGCGGGAGACGCGGGGATCTGTTTTTT. It translates to CASSLGSGRRGDLFF.

In this sample, this clonotype turned up many times. The V and J genes are TRBV7-2 and TRBJ2-1, with D perhaps TRBD2 (5 bases). CDR3 length: 14 amino acids. Trimming removed 4 bases from V and 3 bases from J, with 10 bases in between. The germline CDR1 and CDR2 sequences are SGHTA and FQGNSA. This CDR3 is CASSSYAGYNEQFF. The CDR3 DNA is TGTGCCAGCAGCTCTTATGCGGGCTACAATGAGCAGTTCTTC.

This chain links TRBV18 with TRBJ2-1; the match to TRBD2 covers 7 bases. Germline CDR1 reads KGHSH; CDR2 reads LQKENI. This CDR3 comprises 15 residues. Trimming took 3 bases from V and 3 from J; bases not matched to a gene: 5. CDR3 amino acids: CASSPMGGDYNEQFF. CDR3 bases: TGTGCCAGCTCACCCATGGGGGGGGACTACAATGAGCAGTTCTTC.

The V call is TRBV7-3, the J call TRBJ2-1; TRBD2 matches at 10 bases. The CDR3 is 16 amino acids. The germline V gene encodes CDR1 SGHTA and CDR2 FQGTGA. V trimming: 1 base; J trimming: 7 bases; junction bases outside the gene matches: 7. CDR3 DNA sequence: TGTGCCAGCAGCTTAAGCATTACTAGCGGGGAGAATGAGCAGTTCTTC. Its translation is CASSLSITSGENEQFF.

The chain has TRBV20-1 and TRBJ2-6; 9 bases are a match to TRBD1. J gave up 4 bases and V 5 bases, and 15 bases lay outside the gene matches. The germline gives CDR1 DFQATT, CDR2 SNEGSKA (reference sequence). The CDR3 is 18 amino acids. The CDR3 DNA reads as TGCAGTGCTGCCGCCGGGACAGGGTTGTCATTAGGGGCCAACGTCCTGACTTTC. Protein sequence: CSAAAGTGLSLGANVLTF.

This clonotype turned up a few times. The chain carries TRBV7-2 and TRBJ2-3, with 7 positions matching TRBD2. CDR1 is SGHTA, CDR2 FQGNSA, per germline. Trimming removed 5 bases from V and 5 bases from J; junction bases left unmatched: 10. The CDR3 loop spans 15 amino acids. CDR3: CASSGLGRAIDTQYF. Here the CDR3 DNA reads TGTGCCAGCAGCGGTCTGGGGAGGGCCATAGATACGCAGTATTTT.

This clonotype was observed a few times. The chain uses TRBV20-1 and TRBJ2-7; perhaps TRBD2 as D (5 bases). With 3 bases removed from V and 6 bases from J, the gap between germline ends came to 18 bases. CDR1 and CDR2 from the germline V gene are DFQATT and SNEGSKA (reference sequence). The CDR3 totals 14 residues. The CDR3 here is CSASPSGPLSEQYF. The DNA of the CDR3 is TGCAGTGCTAGCCCAAGCGGCCCTCTTTCCGAGCAGTACTTC.

J is TRBJ2-1 and V is TRBV16; D gene ambiguous. CDR3 length: 13 amino acids. Trimming took off 2 bases at V and 5 bases at J, with 7 bases between the two ends. Germline values: CDR1 KGHSY, CDR2 FQNENV. The CDR3 DNA follows: TGTGCCAGCAGCCAAGGGCTAAACAATGAGCAGTTCTTC. This codes for CASSQGLNNEQFF.

In its sample, this clonotype was seen many times. V usage is TRBV4-3 and J usage is TRBJ2-5, with D unresolved. The germline V and J ends were trimmed by 1 base and 3 bases, with 12 bases remaining between them. In germline, CDR1 is LGHNA, CDR2 YSLEER. This CDR3 is built from 15 residues. CDR3 nucleotides: TGCGCCAGCAGCCAAGTTGGAAATCGAAAAGAGACCCAGTACTTC. Its translation: CASSQVGNRKETQYF.

Ten or more counts support this clonotype. This sequence joins TRBV5-1 and TRBJ2-3; D gene unclear. The V gene lost 4 bases and the J gene lost 2 bases, with 8 bases spanning the gap. This CDR3 is built from 13 residues. CDR1 and CDR2 from the germline V gene are SGHRS and YFSETQ. The CDR3 DNA reads as TGCGCCAGCAGCGGGGATCTCACAGATACGCAGTATTTT. This sequence encodes CASSGDLTDTQYF.

There are a few counts of this clonotype. For the CDR3, the DNA is TGCGCCAGCAGCTTGTTGCACAACCAAGAGACCCAGTACTTC. It yields the protein CASSLLHNQETQYF. This chain connects TRBV5-1 to TRBJ2-5; no firm D call. Trimming left V 1 base short and J 0 bases short, with 7 bases between. This CDR3 has 14 amino acids. Germline V lookup: CDR1 SGHRS, CDR2 YFSETQ.

The chain uses TRBV3-1 and TRBJ1-6; the match to TRBD1 covers 9 bases. Unmatched junction bases numbered 3, after V lost 3 bases and J lost 9 bases. CDR1 is LGHDT, CDR2 YNNKEL, per germline (reference sequence). The CDR3 length is 14 residues. CDR3 loop: CASSHVDRGSPLHF. CDR3 nucleotides: TGTGCCAGCAGCCATGTGGACAGGGGTTCACCCCTCCACTTT.

This clonotype was found a few times. J is TRBJ2-3 and V is TRBV28; D perhaps matches TRBD2 (5 bases). Trimming stripped 8 bases from V and 1 base from J, with 16 bases between. This CDR3 is 15 amino acids long. Germline V gene data show CDR1 as MDHEN and CDR2 as SYDVKM. CDR3 bases: TGTGCCAGCGGGAGCCCCCATGGGGGCACAGATACGCAGTATTTT. As protein: CASGSPHGGTDTQYF. Using reference TRBV28 and TRBJ2-3 for the parts outside the CDR3, the full variable domain is DVKVTQSSRYLVKRTGEKVFLECVQDMDHENMFWYRQDPGLGLRLIYFSYDVKMKEKGDIPEGYSVSREKKERFSLILESASTNQTSMYLCASGSPHGGTDTQYFGPGTRLTVL.

This clonotype was detected many times. The chain links TRBV12-3 or TRBV12-4 to TRBJ2-5; no firm D call. The CDR3 loop spans 16 amino acids. V shed 3 bases and J shed 5 bases, with 19 bases lying between them. This CDR3 is CASSFSGVWVRETQYF. The CDR3 DNA is TGTGCCAGCAGTTTTTCGGGTGTTTGGGTCCGGGAGACCCAGTACTTC.

This clonotype was counted at least ten times. The CDR3 DNA follows: TGTGCCAGTATGTGGAGCGGGTGGCATGAGCAGTTCTTC. This gives the protein CASMWSGWHEQFF. The chain is built from TRBV12-3 or TRBV12-4 and TRBJ2-1; possible D gene TRBD2, 6 bases. The CDR3 is made up of 13 amino acids. Trimming took off 9 bases at V and 8 bases at J, with 17 bases between the two ends.

This clonotype was recorded many times. CDR3 coding DNA: TGTGCCAGTAGTATAGTTGCAGGGCCTGCCTACAATGAGCAGTTCTTC. Protein product: CASSIVAGPAYNEQFF. This chain joins TRBV19 and TRBJ2-1, with a possible D match to TRBD1 (5 bases). In germline, CDR1 is LNHDA, CDR2 SQIVND (reference sequence). The CDR3 is 16 residues long. V lost 1 base to trimming and J lost 2 bases, with 12 bases between them.

This clonotype was seen only a few times. The chain joins TRBV20-1 to TRBJ1-4, with D hard to call. CDR1 is DFQATT, CDR2 SNEGSKA, per germline (reference sequence). With 3 bases removed from V and 6 bases from J, the gap between germline ends came to 17 bases. This CDR3 spans 15 amino acids. CDR3 bases: TGCAGTGCTAGTGGGCCGTTGCTCGGGGATGAAAAACTGTTTTTT. It encodes CSASGPLLGDEKLFF.

This clonotype was picked up many times. The chain combines TRBV20-1 with TRBJ2-3; TRBD2 aligns across 8 bases. The CDR3 consists of 13 residues. The germline V gene encodes CDR1 DFQATT and CDR2 SNEGSKA (reference sequence). The J segment lost 2 bases and the V segment lost 7 bases, leaving 5 bases of the junction unmatched. The CDR3 nucleotides are TGCAGTGTTGTAGCGGGAATCACAGATACGCAGTATTTT. Amino acid sequence: CSVVAGITDTQYF.

The CDR3 nucleotides are TGTGCCAGCAGTTACACCGTAGCGGGAGCAGGAGATACGCAGTATTTT. This codes for CASSYTVAGAGDTQYF. The chain carries TRBV6-2 or TRBV6-3 and TRBJ2-3, with 9 positions matching TRBD2. The V segment lost 2 bases and the J segment 5 bases; nucleotides outside the gene matches: 8. Germline lookup yields CDR1 MNHEY and CDR2 SVGEGT. This CDR3 contains 16 residues.